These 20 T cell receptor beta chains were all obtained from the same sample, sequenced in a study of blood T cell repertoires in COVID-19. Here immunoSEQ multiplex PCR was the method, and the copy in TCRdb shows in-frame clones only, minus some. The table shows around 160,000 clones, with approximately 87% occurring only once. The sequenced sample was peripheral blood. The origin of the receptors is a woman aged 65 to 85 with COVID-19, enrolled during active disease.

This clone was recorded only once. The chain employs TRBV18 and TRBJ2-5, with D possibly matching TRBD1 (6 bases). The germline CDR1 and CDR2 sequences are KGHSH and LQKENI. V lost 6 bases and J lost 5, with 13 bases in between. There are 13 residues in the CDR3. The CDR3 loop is CASSRDNGETQYF. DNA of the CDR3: TGTGCCAGCTCCCGGGACAACGGGGAGACCCAGTACTTC.

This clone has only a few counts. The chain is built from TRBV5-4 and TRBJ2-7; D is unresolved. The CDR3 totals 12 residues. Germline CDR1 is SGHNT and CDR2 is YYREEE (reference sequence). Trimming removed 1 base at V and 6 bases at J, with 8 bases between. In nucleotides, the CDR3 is TGTGCCAGCAGCTTGTCCGGGTTCGAGCAGTACTTC. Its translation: CASSLSGFEQYF.

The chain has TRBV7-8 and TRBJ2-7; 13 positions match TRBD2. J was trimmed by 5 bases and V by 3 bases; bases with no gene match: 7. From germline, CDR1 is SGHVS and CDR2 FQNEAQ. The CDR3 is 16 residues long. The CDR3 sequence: CASSFGLAGAGNEQYF. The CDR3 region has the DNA TGTGCCAGCAGCTTTGGACTAGCGGGGGCCGGGAACGAGCAGTACTTC.

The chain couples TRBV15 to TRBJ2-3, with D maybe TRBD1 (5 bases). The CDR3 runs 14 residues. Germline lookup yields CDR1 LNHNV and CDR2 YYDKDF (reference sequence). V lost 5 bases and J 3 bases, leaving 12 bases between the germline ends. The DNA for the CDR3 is TGTGCCACCAGCCCTACGCCAGGGACAGATACGCAGTATTTT. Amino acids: CATSPTPGTDTQYF.

CDR3 DNA sequence: TGTGCCAGCAGCGCAACAGGGGACCTTACCTACGAGCAGTACTTC. Protein product: CASSATGDLTYEQYF. The chain couples TRBV2 to TRBJ2-7; 7 bases match TRBD1. With V trimmed by 6 bases and J by 2 bases, 10 bases remained unmatched. Germline V gives CDR1 SNHLY, CDR2 FYNNEI. This CDR3 is 15 amino acids long.

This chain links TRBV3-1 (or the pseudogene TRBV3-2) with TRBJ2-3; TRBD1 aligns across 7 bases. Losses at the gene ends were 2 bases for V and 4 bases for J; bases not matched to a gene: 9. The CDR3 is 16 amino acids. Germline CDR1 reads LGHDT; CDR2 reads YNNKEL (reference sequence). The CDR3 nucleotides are TGTGCCAGCAGCCAATTGAAGGGGGCCGGGCCAGATACGCAGTATTTT. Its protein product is CASSQLKGAGPDTQYF.

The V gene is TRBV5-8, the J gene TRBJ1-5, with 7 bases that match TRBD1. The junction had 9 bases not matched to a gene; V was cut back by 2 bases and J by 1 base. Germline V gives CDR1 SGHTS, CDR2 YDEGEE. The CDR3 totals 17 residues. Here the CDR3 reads CASSFWGRQGSNQPQHF. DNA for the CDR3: TGTGCCAGCAGCTTTTGGGGGCGACAGGGAAGCAATCAGCCCCAGCATTTT.

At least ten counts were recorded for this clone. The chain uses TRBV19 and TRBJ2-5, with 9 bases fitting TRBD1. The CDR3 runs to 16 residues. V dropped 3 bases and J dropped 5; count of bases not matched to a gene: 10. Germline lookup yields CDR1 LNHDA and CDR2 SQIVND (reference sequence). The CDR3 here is CASSIDGTGFLETQYF. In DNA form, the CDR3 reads TGTGCCAGTAGTATTGATGGGACAGGGTTTTTGGAGACCCAGTACTTC.

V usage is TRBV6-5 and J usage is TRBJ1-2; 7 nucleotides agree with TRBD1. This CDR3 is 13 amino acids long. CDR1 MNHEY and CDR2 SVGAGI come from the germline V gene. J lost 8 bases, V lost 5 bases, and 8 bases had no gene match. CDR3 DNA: TGTGCCAGCAGTCGGGGGACAGACACAGGCTACACCTTC. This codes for CASSRGTDTGYTF.

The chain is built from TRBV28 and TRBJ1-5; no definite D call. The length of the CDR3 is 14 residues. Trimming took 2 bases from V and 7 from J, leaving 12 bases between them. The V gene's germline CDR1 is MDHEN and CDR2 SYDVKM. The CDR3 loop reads CASSLQNKFQPQHF. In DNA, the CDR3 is TGTGCCAGCAGTTTACAGAACAAGTTCCAGCCCCAGCATTTT.

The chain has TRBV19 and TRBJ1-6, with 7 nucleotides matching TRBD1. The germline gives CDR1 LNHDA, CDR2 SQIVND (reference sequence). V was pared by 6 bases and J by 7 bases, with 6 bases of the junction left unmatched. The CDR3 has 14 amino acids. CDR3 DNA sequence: TGTGCCAGTAGCCCGGGACAGACAAATTCACCCCTCCACTTT. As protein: CASSPGQTNSPLHF.

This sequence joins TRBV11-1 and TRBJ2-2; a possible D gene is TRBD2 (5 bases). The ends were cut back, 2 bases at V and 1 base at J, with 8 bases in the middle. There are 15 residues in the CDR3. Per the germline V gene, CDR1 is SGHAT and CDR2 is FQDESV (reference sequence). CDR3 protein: CASSLRAVNTGELFF. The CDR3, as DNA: TGTGCCAGCAGCTTACGAGCGGTGAACACCGGGGAGCTGTTTTTT.

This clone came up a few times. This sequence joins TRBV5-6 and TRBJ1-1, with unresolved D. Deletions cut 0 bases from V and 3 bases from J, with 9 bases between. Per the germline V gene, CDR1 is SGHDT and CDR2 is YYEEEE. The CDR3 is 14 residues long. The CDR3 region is CASSLGGKDTEAFF. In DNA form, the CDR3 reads TGTGCCAGCAGCTTGGGAGGGAAGGACACTGAAGCTTTCTTT. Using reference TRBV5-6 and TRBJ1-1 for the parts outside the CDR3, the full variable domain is DAGVTQSPTHLIKTRGQQVTLRCSPKSGHDTVSWYQQALGQGPQFIFQYYEEEERQRGNFPDRFSGHQFPNYSSELNVNALLLGDSALYLCASSLGGKDTEAFFGQGTRLTVV.

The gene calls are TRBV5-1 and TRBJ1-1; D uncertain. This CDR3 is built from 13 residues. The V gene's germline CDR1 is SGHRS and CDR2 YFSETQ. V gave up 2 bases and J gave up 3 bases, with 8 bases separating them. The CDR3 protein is CASSFNADTEAFF. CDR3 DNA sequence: TGCGCCAGCAGCTTCAACGCGGACACTGAAGCTTTCTTT.

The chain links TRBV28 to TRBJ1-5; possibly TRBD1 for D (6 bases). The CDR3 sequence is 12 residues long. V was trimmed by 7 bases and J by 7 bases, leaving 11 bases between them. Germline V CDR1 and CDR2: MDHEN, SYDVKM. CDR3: CASIGGGQPQHF. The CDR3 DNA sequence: TGTGCCAGCATAGGGGGTGGGCAGCCCCAGCATTTT.

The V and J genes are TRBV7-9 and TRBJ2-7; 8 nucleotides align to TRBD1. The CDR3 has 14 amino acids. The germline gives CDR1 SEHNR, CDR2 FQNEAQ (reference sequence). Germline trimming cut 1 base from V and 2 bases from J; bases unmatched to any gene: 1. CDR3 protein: CASSLVQGAYEQYF. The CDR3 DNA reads TGTGCCAGCAGCTTAGTACAGGGGGCCTACGAGCAGTACTTC.

The CDR3 protein is CASSLSGSGAYGYTF. In nucleotides, the CDR3 is TGCGCCAGCAGCTTGTCGGGGAGTGGTGCCTATGGCTACACCTTC. The rearrangement links TRBV5-1 to TRBJ1-2; D remains unclear. V lost 1 base and J lost 4, with 14 bases in between. The CDR3 extends over 15 amino acids. The germline V gene has CDR1 SGHRS and CDR2 YFSETQ.

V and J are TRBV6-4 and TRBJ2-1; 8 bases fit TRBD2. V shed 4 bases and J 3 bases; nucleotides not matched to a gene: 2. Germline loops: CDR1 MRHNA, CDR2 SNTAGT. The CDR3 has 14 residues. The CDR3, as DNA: TGTGCCAGCAGTGGGAGCGGGGGCTACAATGAGCAGTTCTTC. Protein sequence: CASSGSGGYNEQFF.

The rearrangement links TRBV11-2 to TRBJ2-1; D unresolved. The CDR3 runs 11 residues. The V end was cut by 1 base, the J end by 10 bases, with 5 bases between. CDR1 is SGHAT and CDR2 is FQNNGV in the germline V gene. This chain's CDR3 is CASSLGREQFF. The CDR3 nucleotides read TGTGCCAGCAGCTTAGGCAGGGAGCAGTTCTTC.

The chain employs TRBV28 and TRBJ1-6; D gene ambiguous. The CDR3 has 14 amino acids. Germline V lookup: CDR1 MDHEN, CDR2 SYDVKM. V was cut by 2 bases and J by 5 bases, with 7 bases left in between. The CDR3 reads CASSLLYDNSPLHF. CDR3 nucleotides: TGTGCCAGCAGTTTACTCTACGATAATTCACCCCTCCACTTT. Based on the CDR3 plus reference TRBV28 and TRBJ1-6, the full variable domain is DVKVTQSSRYLVKRTGEKVFLECVQDMDHENMFWYRQDPGLGLRLIYFSYDVKMKEKGDIPEGYSVSREKKERFSLILESASTNQTSMYLCASSLLYDNSPLHFGNGTRLTVT.